This T cell receptor (beta chain) stems from a study of graft-versus-host responses after intestinal transplantation. The method was immunoSEQ multiplex PCR; TCRdb's version includes in-frame clones alone and lacks a portion of them. The repertoire holds 65,000 to 90,000 clones, with less than 95% as singletons. Concerning this clone itself: The antigen is not known.

The V gene end was trimmed by 5 bases and the J gene end by 6 bases; junction bases not matched to a gene: 10. The CDR3 sequence is 14 residues long. CDR1 and CDR2 (germline): MNHEY, SVGAGI. The source of this sequence is a human donor who was the organ donor for an intestinal transplant. The gene calls are TRBV6-5 and TRBJ2-7; 7 bases agree with TRBD1. The starting material was unstimulated CD8+ T cells sorted from spleen or lymph node cells, obtained before transplant. The CDR3, as DNA: TGTGCCAGCAGTACCAGGGGGACCTTCTTCGAGCAGTACTTC. Protein sequence: CASSTRGTFFEQYF.